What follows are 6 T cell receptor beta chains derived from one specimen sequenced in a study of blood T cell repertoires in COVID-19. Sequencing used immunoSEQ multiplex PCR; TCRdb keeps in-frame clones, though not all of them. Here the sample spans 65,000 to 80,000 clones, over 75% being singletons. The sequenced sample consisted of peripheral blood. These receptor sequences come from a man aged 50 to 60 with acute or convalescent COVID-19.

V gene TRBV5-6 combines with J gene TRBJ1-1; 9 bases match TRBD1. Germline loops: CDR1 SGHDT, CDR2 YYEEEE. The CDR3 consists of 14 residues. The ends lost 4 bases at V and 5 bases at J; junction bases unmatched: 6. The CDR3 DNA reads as TGTGCCAGCAGCACTACAGGGGGCGGGACTGAAGCTTTCTTT. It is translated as CASSTTGGGTEAFF.

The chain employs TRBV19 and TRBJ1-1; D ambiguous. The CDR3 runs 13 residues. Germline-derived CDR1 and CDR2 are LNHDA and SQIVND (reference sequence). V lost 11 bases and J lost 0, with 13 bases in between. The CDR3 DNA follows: TGTGCCTCAGAGGGCCGTTTGAACACTGAAGCTTTCTTT. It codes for CASEGRLNTEAFF. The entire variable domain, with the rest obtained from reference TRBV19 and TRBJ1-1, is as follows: DGGITQSPKYLFRKEGQNVTLSCEQNLNHDAMYWYRQDPGQGLRLIYYSQIVNDFQKGDIAEGYSVSREKKESFPLTVTSAQKNPTAFYLCASEGRLNTEAFFGQGTRLTVV.

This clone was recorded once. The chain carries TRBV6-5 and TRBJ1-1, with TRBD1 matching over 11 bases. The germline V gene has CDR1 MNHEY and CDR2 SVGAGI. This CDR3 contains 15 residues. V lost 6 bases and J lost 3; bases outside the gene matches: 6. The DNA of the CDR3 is TGTGCCAGCAGAGGACAGGGGGCCGGGGACACTGAAGCTTTCTTT. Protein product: CASRGQGAGDTEAFF.

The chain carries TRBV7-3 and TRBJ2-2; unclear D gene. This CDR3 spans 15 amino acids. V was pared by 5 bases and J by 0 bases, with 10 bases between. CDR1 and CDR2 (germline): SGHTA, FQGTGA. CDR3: CASSAFDSNTGELFF. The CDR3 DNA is TGTGCCAGCAGCGCGTTCGACTCGAACACCGGGGAGCTGTTTTTT.

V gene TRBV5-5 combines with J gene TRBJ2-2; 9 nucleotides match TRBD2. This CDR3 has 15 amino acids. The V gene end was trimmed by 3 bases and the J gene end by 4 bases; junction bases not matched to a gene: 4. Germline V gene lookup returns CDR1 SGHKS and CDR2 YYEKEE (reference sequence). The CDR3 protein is CASSWGGGATGELFF. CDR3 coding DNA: TGTGCCAGCAGCTGGGGCGGGGGGGCCACCGGGGAGCTGTTTTTT.

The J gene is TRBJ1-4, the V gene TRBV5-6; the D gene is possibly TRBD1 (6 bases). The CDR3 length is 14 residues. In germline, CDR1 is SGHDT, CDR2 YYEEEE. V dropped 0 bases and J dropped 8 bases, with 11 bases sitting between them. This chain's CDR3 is CASSLGTGSEKLFF. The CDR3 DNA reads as TGTGCCAGCAGCTTGGGAACAGGGTCCGAAAAACTGTTTTTT.